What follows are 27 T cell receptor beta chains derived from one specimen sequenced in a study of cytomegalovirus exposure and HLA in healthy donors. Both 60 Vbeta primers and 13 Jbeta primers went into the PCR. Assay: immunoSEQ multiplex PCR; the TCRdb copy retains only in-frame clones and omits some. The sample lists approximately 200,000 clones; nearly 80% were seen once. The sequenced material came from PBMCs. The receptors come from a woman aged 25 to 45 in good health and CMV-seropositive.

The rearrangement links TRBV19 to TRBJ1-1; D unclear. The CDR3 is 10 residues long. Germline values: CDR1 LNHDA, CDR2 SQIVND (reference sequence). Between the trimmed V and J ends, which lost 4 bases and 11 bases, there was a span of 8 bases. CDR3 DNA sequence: TGTGCCAGTAGTACATCTCGGGCTTTCTTT. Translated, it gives CASSTSRAFF.

CDR3 sequence: CASRASTDTQYF. CDR3 in DNA: TGTGCCAGCAGGGCTAGCACAGATACGCAGTATTTT. This rearrangement joins TRBV2 to TRBJ2-3; D unclear. V dropped 6 bases and J dropped 0 bases, with 4 bases sitting between them. CDR1 is SNHLY and CDR2 is FYNNEI in the germline V gene. The CDR3 is 12 amino acids.

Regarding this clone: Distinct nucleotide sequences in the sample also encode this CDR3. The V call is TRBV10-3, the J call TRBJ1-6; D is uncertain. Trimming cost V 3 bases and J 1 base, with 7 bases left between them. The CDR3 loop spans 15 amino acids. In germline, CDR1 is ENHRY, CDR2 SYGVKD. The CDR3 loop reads CAISDEGSYNSPLHF. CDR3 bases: TGTGCCATCAGTGACGAGGGATCCTATAATTCACCCCTCCACTTT.

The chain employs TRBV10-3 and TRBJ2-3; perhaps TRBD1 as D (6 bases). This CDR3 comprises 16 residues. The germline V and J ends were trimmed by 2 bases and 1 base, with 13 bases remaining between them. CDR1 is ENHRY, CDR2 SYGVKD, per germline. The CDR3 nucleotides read TGTGCCATCAGTGAGGGGGGCGGTGAACGCACAGATACGCAGTATTTT. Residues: CAISEGGGERTDTQYF.

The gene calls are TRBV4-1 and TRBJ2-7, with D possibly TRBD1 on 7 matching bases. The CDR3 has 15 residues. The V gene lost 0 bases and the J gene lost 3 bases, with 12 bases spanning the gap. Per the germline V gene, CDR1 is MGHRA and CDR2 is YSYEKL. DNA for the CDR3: TGCGCCAGCAGCCAAGACAGGCGGGACAGCTACGAGCAGTACTTC. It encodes CASSQDRRDSYEQYF.

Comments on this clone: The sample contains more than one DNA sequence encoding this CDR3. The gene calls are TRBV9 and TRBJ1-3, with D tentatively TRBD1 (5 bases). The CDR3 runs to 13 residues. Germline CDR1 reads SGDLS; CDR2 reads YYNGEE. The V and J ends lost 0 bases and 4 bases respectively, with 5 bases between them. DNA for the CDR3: TGTGCCAGCAGCGTAGAGGGGGGAAACACCATATATTTT. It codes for CASSVEGGNTIYF.

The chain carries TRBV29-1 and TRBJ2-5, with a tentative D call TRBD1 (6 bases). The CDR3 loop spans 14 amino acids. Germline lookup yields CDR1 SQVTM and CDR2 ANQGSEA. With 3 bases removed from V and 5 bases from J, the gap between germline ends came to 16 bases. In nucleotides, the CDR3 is TGCAGCGTTGACCTATCTACAGGGCGGGAGACCCAGTACTTC. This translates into CSVDLSTGRETQYF.

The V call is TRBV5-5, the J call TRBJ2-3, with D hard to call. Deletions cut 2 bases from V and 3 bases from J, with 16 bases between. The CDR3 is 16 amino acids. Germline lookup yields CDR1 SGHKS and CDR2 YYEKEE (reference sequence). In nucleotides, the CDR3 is TGTGCCAGCAGCTTTTTTGACTCCTCACCGACAGATACGCAGTATTTT. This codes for CASSFFDSSPTDTQYF.

In nucleotides, the CDR3 is TGTGCCAGCAGCCCCCGACAGGGTGGGATTGAAAAACTGTTTTTT. It specifies CASSPRQGGIEKLFF. This chain uses TRBV7-9 with TRBJ1-4; 7 bases line up with TRBD1. There are 15 residues in the CDR3. J lost 7 bases, V lost 5 bases, and 10 bases had no gene match. CDR1 and CDR2 (germline): SEHNR, FQNEAQ (reference sequence).

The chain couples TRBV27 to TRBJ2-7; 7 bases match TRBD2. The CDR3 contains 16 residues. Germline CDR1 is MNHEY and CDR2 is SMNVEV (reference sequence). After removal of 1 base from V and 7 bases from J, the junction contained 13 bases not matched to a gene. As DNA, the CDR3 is TGTGCCAGCAGTTTATTAGTGGGGGGAGGGCCAGGGGAGCAGTACTTC. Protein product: CASSLLVGGGPGEQYF.

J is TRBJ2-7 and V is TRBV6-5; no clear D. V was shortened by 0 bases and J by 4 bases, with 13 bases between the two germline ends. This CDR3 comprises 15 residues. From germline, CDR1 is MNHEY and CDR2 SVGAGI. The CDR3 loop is CASSYSRAAEYEQYF. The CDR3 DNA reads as TGTGCCAGCAGTTACTCGAGAGCCGCTGAATACGAGCAGTACTTC.

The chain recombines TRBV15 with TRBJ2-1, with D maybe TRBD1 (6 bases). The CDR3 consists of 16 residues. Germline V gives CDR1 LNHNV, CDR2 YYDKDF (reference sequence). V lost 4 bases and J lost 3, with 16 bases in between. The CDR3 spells CATSTLRTVYYNEQFF. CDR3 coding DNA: TGTGCCACCAGCACTTTACGGACAGTTTACTACAATGAGCAGTTCTTC.

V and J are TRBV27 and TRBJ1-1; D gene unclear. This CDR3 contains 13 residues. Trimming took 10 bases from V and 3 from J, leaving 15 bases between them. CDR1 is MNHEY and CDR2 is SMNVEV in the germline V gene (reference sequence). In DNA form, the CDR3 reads TGTGCCACGTCGTTATTGCCGGACACTGAAGCTTTCTTT. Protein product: CATSLLPDTEAFF.

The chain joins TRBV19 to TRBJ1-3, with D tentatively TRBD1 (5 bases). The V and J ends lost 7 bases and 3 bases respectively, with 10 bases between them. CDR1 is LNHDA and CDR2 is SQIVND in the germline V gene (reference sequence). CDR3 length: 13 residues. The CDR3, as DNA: TGTGCCAGTACCCGGGACTTTGGAAACACCATATATTTT. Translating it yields CASTRDFGNTIYF.

DNA of the CDR3: TGCGCCGGTGGACTAGGGACCGGGGAGCTGTTTTTT. Translating gives CAGGLGTGELFF. This chain connects TRBV10-2 to TRBJ2-2, with 7 bases identical to TRBD2. Germline assignment: CDR1 WSHSY and CDR2 SAAADI. The CDR3 contains 12 residues. With V trimmed by 11 bases and J by 5 bases, 5 bases remained unmatched.

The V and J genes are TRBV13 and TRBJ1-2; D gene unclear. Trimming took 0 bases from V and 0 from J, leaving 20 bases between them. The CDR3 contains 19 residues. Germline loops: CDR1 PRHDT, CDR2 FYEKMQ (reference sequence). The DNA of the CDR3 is TGTGCCAGCAGCTTAGGCCAATTGGGCAGCTCCCATCCTAACTATGGCTACACCTTC. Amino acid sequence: CASSLGQLGSSHPNYGYTF.

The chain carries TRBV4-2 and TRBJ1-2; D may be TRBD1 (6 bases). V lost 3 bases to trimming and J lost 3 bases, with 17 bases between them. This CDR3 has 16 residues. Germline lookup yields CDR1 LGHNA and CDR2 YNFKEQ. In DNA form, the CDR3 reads TGTGCCAGCAGCCATCTTGGGGGGGCGGTCCACTATGGCTACACCTTC. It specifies CASSHLGGAVHYGYTF.

The CDR3 loop is CATSYEQYF. CDR3 bases: TGTGCCACCTCGTACGAGCAGTACTTC. The gene calls are TRBV7-9 and TRBJ2-7; D call uncertain. With 10 bases removed from V and 4 bases from J, the gap between germline ends came to 5 bases. Germline-derived CDR1 and CDR2 are SEHNR and FQNEAQ (reference sequence). This CDR3 comprises 9 residues.

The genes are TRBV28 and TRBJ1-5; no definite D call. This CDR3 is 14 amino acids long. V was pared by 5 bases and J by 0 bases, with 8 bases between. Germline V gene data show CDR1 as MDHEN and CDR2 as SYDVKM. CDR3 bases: TGTGCCAGCAGTAATGACAATAGCAATCAGCCCCAGCATTTT. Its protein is CASSNDNSNQPQHF.

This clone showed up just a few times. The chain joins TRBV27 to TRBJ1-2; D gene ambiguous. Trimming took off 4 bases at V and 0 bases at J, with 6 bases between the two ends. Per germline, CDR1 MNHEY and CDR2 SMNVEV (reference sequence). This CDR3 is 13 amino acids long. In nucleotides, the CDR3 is TGTGCCAGCAGTTCTGCAGCTAACTATGGCTACACCTTC. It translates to CASSSAANYGYTF.

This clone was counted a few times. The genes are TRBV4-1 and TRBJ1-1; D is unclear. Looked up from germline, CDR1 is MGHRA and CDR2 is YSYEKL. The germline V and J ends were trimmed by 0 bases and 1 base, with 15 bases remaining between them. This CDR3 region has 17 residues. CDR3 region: CASSQDRAGYPNTEAFF. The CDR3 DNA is TGCGCCAGCAGCCAAGATAGGGCGGGATATCCGAACACTGAAGCTTTCTTT.

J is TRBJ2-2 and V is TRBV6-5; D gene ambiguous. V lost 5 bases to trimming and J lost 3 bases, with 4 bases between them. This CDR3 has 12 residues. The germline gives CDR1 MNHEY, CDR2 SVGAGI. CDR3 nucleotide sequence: TGTGCCAGCAGTGCAGACACCGGGGAGCTGTTTTTT. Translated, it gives CASSADTGELFF.

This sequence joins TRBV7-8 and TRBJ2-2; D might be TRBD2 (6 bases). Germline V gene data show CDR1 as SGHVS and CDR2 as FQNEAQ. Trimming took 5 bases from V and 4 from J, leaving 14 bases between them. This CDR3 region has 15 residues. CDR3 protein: CASSKGLLSTGELFF. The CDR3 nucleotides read TGTGCCAGCAGCAAGGGACTCTTGAGCACCGGGGAGCTGTTTTTT. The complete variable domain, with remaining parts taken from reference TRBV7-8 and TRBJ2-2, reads GAGVSQSPRYKVAKRGQDVALRCDPISGHVSLFWYQQALGQGPEFLTYFQNEAQLDKSGLPSDRFFAERPEGSVSTLKIQRTQQEDSAVYLCASSKGLLSTGELFFGEGSRLTVL.

The CDR3 region has the DNA TGTGCCAGCAGCGTAGCCAGGGGCACAGATACGCAGTATTTT. Its translation is CASSVARGTDTQYF. The chain uses TRBV9 and TRBJ2-3; tentatively, D is TRBD1 (5 bases). The CDR3 runs 14 residues. The ends were cut back, 0 bases at V and 1 base at J, with 6 bases in the middle. Germline V CDR1 and CDR2: SGDLS, YYNGEE.

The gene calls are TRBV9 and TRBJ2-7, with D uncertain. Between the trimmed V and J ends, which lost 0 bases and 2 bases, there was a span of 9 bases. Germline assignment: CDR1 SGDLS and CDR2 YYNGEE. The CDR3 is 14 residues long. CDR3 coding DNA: TGTGCCAGCAGCGTAGCCACGAGCACCTACGAGCAGTACTTC. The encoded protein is CASSVATSTYEQYF. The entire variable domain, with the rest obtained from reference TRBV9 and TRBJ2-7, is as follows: DSGVTQTPKHLITATGQRVTLRCSPRSGDLSVYWYQQSLDQGLQFLIQYYNGEERAKGNILERFSAQQFPDLHSELNLSSLELGDSALYFCASSVATSTYEQYFGPGTRLTVT.

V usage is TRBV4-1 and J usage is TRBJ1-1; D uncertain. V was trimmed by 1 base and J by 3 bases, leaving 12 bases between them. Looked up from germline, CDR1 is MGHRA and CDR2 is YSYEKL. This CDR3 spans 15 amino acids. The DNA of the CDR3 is TGCGCCAGCAGCCAAGTTCTTGAGGGAGACACTGAAGCTTTCTTT. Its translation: CASSQVLEGDTEAFF.

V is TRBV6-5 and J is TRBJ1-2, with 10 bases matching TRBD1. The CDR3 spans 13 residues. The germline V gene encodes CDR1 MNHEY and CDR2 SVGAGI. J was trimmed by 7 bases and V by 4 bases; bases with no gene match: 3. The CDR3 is CASSSTGGPGYTF. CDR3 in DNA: TGTGCCAGCAGTTCGACAGGGGGCCCTGGCTACACCTTC.